The source of this T cell receptor (beta chain) is a study of sequential checkpoint blockade in melanoma. Whole-study results and caveats: Patients with week-13 increases in T-cell fraction and clonality benefited about 30 times more often. Response in arm A was associated with pretreatment TIL clonality. Mutational load did not correlate with tumor T-cell fraction or clonality.

Data came from immunoSEQ multiplex PCR; TCRdb stores just in-frame clones and leaves some out. The data show about 5,500 clones, 35% to 45% seen once. Specified treatment: randomized to nivolumab then ipilimumab (arm A) or the reverse (arm B). This clone was counted only a few times. What it binds is unknown. The clonotype originates from a human donor with melanoma. The sequenced sample was tumor tissue (inferred from file names), obtained from a patient given nivolumab and ipilimumab in sequence.

DNA of the CDR3: TGTGCCAGCTCACCCAAAATAATGACTAGCGGGAGTTCAAACGAGCAGTACTTC. This translates into CASSPKIMTSGSSNEQYF. The chain couples TRBV18 to TRBJ2-7, with TRBD2 identical over 12 bases. V lost 3 bases to trimming and J lost 5 bases; unmatched junction nucleotides: 14. Germline values: CDR1 KGHSH, CDR2 LQKENI. This CDR3 has 18 amino acids.